Following are 30 T cell receptor beta chains from one sample sequenced in a study of CD8+CD57+ T cells in acquired aplastic anemia. The template for TCR beta VDJ and CDR3 sequence profiling was genomic DNA. Each CDR3 protein is one row after TCRdb ran MiXCR on the reads. The data hold 150,000 to 200,000 distinct CDR3 sequences, with approximately 48% observed a single time. Patients sequenced had flow cytometry evidence of CD8+CD57+ cell expansion. Sequences were obtained from sorted CD4+, CD8+, or CD8+CD57+ T cells (not recorded which) from PBMCs. These receptors all come from a human donor with aplastic anemia.

Concerning this clonotype: The germline gene is not matched at one end of the junction; a read error may be the cause. This sequence joins TRBV11-2 and TRBJ1-2, with D perhaps TRBD1 (6 bases). CDR3 length equals 13 residues. Germline loops: CDR1 SGHAT, CDR2 FQNNGV. The CDR3 loop is CASSLELAGGCTF. The CDR3 DNA reads as TGTGCCAGCAGCCTAGAACTCGCTGGGGGCTGCACCTTC. The full variable domain, rest sourced from reference TRBV11-2 and TRBJ1-2, is EAGVAQSPRYKIIEKRQSVAFWCNPISGHATLYWYQQILGQGPKLLIQFQNNGVVDDSQLPKDRFSAERLKGVDSTLKIQPAKLEDSAVYLCASSLELAGGCTFGSGTRLTVV.

This clonotype was observed a few times. The V and J genes are TRBV20-1 and TRBJ2-3; tentative D call: TRBD1 (5 bases). Germline CDR1 and CDR2: DFQATT and SNEGSKA (reference sequence). V was trimmed by 5 bases and J by 2 bases, leaving 11 bases between them. CDR3 size: 13 residues. This chain's CDR3 is CSAVGQNTDTQYF. The CDR3, as DNA: TGCAGTGCTGTGGGGCAGAACACAGATACGCAGTATTTT.

For this clonotype: Germline and junction disagree at one end, which may indicate a read error. V is TRBV20-1 and J is TRBJ1-2; 7 bases are shared with TRBD1. The CDR3 loop spans 16 amino acids. The germline V gene has CDR1 DFQATT and CDR2 SNEGSKA (reference sequence). This chain's CDR3 is CSARLYGQEANYGYAF. CDR3 sequence (DNA): TGCAGTGCTAGATTGTACGGACAGGAAGCTAACTATGGCTACGCCTTC.

This clonotype was observed many times. This sequence joins TRBV2 and TRBJ2-6; D not resolved. Germline V lookup: CDR1 SNHLY, CDR2 FYNNEI. V lost 5 bases and J 0 bases, leaving 8 bases between the germline ends. The CDR3 spans 15 residues. This CDR3 is CASSPSASGANVLTF. The CDR3 DNA follows: TGTGCCAGCAGTCCATCGGCCTCTGGGGCCAACGTCCTGACTTTC. Using reference TRBV2 and TRBJ2-6 for the parts outside the CDR3, the full variable domain is EPEVTQTPSHQVTQMGQEVILRCVPISNHLYFYWYRQILGQKVEFLVSFYNNEISEKSEIFDDQFSVERPDGSNFTLKIRSTKLEDSAMYFCASSPSASGANVLTFGAGSRLTVL.

This chain joins TRBV10-3 and TRBJ1-5; possibly TRBD1 for D (5 bases). The germline CDR1 and CDR2 sequences are ENHRY and SYGVKD. CDR3 size: 14 residues. The germline V and J ends were trimmed by 2 bases and 6 bases, with 11 bases remaining between them. CDR3 loop: CAISEPGVGQPQHF. CDR3 bases: TGTGCCATCAGTGAGCCGGGGGTGGGTCAGCCCCAGCATTTT.

This chain uses TRBV10-3 with TRBJ1-1; TRBD1 aligns across 8 bases. The germline CDR1 and CDR2 sequences are ENHRY and SYGVKD. V was pared by 10 bases and J by 2 bases, with 9 bases of the junction left unmatched. The CDR3 spans 14 residues. In nucleotides, the CDR3 is TGTGCCAGCAGATCAGGACAGGGCAACACTGAAGCTTTCTTT. The encoded protein is CASRSGQGNTEAFF.

This clonotype was observed many times. The J gene is TRBJ2-7, the V gene TRBV5-5; 10 bases map to TRBD2. This CDR3 has 16 amino acids. Germline lookup yields CDR1 SGHKS and CDR2 YYEKEE (reference sequence). J lost 6 bases, V lost 0 bases, and 9 bases had no gene match. The CDR3 protein is CASSLGTSGGAVEQYF. The CDR3 nucleotides are TGTGCCAGCAGCTTGGGGACCAGCGGGGGGGCCGTCGAGCAGTACTTC.

This clonotype was seen at least ten times. This chain connects TRBV2 to TRBJ2-7; a weak D match, TRBD1 (6 bases). Germline CDR1 and CDR2: SNHLY and FYNNEI. V was clipped by 4 bases and J by 4 bases, with 14 bases between them. This CDR3 region has 14 residues. Written as DNA, the CDR3 is TGTGCCAGCAGTGGGACAGCCAAGGGGTACGAGCAGTACTTC. Protein product: CASSGTAKGYEQYF.

The CDR3 protein is CASRFSGVSEQYF. CDR3 nucleotides: TGTGCCAGCAGGTTCTCGGGGGTCTCCGAGCAGTACTTC. This rearrangement joins TRBV7-2 to TRBJ2-7, with a weak D call TRBD2 (6 bases). This CDR3 has 13 amino acids. Germline lookup yields CDR1 SGHTA and CDR2 FQGNSA. V lost 6 bases, J lost 6 bases, and 15 bases lay in between.

This clonotype was detected ten times or more. V gene TRBV20-1 combines with J gene TRBJ2-3, with 11 bases fitting TRBD2. Germline V gives CDR1 DFQATT, CDR2 SNEGSKA (reference sequence). The J segment lost 3 bases and the V segment lost 5 bases, leaving 4 bases of the junction unmatched. The CDR3 sequence is 14 residues long. CDR3 bases: TGCAGTGCTGCTCCTAGCGGGAGGACAGATACGCAGTATTTT. Translating gives CSAAPSGRTDTQYF.

J is TRBJ1-4 and V is TRBV7-2; a possible D gene is TRBD1 (5 bases). The CDR3 is 15 amino acids. The germline V and J ends were trimmed by 5 bases and 8 bases, with 18 bases remaining between them. Germline-derived CDR1 and CDR2 are SGHTA and FQGNSA. The CDR3 DNA is TGTGCCAGCAGCGTTTCCGGGGCGCGCCGCGAAAAACTGTTTTTT. This gives the protein CASSVSGARREKLFF.

This chain uses TRBV9 with TRBJ2-7; D possibly corresponds to TRBD2 (6 bases). Germline CDR1 reads SGDLS; CDR2 reads YYNGEE. The CDR3 totals 14 residues. Trimming left V 4 bases short and J 5 bases short, with 16 bases between. The CDR3 DNA is TGTGCCAGCAGCCCGGGGACTGCACGGCACGAGCAGTACTTC. Encoded protein: CASSPGTARHEQYF.

This chain joins TRBV20-1 and TRBJ1-4, with D maybe TRBD1 (5 bases). Trimming took off 3 bases at V and 0 bases at J, with 11 bases between the two ends. Germline CDR1 reads DFQATT; CDR2 reads SNEGSKA (reference sequence). The CDR3 is made up of 15 amino acids. CDR3 region: CSARDGRATNEKLFF. CDR3 nucleotides: TGCAGTGCTAGGGATGGCAGGGCAACTAATGAAAAACTGTTTTTT.

This chain joins TRBV11-1 and TRBJ1-2; D gene ambiguous. The CDR3 length is 16 residues. The germline gives CDR1 SGHAT, CDR2 FQDESV (reference sequence). Trimming removed 5 bases at V and 1 base at J, with 17 bases between. CDR3 DNA: TGTGCCAGCAGCCGCGTGGGTGAAGCCTTTAACTATGGCTACACCTTC. It yields the protein CASSRVGEAFNYGYTF.

The chain uses TRBV9 and TRBJ1-1; no clear D. Germline V gene lookup returns CDR1 SGDLS and CDR2 YYNGEE. The CDR3 is 13 residues long. Between the trimmed V and J ends, which lost 0 bases and 5 bases, there was a span of 8 bases. CDR3 loop: CASSVEVGTEAFF. In nucleotides, the CDR3 is TGTGCCAGCAGCGTAGAAGTTGGAACTGAAGCTTTCTTT. Full variable domain (rest looked up from reference TRBV9 and TRBJ1-1): DSGVTQTPKHLITATGQRVTLRCSPRSGDLSVYWYQQSLDQGLQFLIQYYNGEERAKGNILERFSAQQFPDLHSELNLSSLELGDSALYFCASSVEVGTEAFFGQGTRLTVV.

This clonotype was seen only a few times. The V call is TRBV6-5, the J call TRBJ1-1, with D possibly matching TRBD1 (5 bases). Between the trimmed V and J ends, which lost 5 bases and 5 bases, there was a span of 15 bases. The CDR3 is 14 residues long. Germline V gene data show CDR1 as MNHEY and CDR2 as SVGAGI. The CDR3 protein is CASSPSQGVTEAFF. The CDR3 DNA reads TGTGCCAGCAGTCCCTCGCAGGGTGTGACTGAAGCTTTCTTT.

The rearrangement joins TRBV24-1 to TRBJ2-2; 10 bases are shared with TRBD1. V dropped 6 bases and J dropped 4; count of bases not matched to a gene: 7. Germline-derived CDR1 and CDR2 are KGHDR and SFDVKD. The CDR3 is 16 residues long. CDR3 amino acids: CATSTPDRGRTGELFF. In nucleotides, the CDR3 is TGTGCCACCAGTACCCCTGACAGGGGGCGCACCGGGGAGCTGTTTTTT.

The V gene is TRBV5-5, the J gene TRBJ1-2, with 9 bases aligning to TRBD1. The germline V gene has CDR1 SGHKS and CDR2 YYEKEE (reference sequence). V shed 4 bases, J shed 4 bases, and the junction held 11 bases outside the gene matches. CDR3 length: 16 residues. The CDR3, as DNA: TGTGCCAGCAGCGCGGACAGGGGATCATTGGGCTATGGCTACACCTTC. Its translation: CASSADRGSLGYGYTF.

Worth noting for this clonotype: The junction departs from germline at one end; a sequencing error may be responsible. The V and J genes are TRBV10-3 and TRBJ2-3; D is possibly TRBD2 (6 bases). Germline CDR1 reads ENHRY; CDR2 reads SYGVKD. The CDR3 loop spans 15 amino acids. CDR3 sequence reads: CASSDDGGAGNEQYF. CDR3 DNA sequence: TGTGCCAGCAGTGACGACGGTGGAGCGGGCAATGAGCAGTATTTT.

In this sample, this clonotype turned up many times. The chain uses TRBV15 and TRBJ2-5, with D possibly being TRBD1 or TRBD2 (5 bases each). Trimming took off 0 bases at V and 7 bases at J, with 18 bases between the two ends. The CDR3 spans 16 residues. Germline-derived CDR1 and CDR2 are LNHNV and YYDKDF (reference sequence). The CDR3 protein is CATSRDRGSGLGTQYF. The CDR3 region has the DNA TGTGCCACCAGCAGAGATCGGGGATCAGGGCTGGGGACCCAGTACTTC.

This clonotype has at least ten counts. The CDR3 loop is CASSLVETQYF. In DNA, the CDR3 is TGTGCCAGCAGCTTAGTAGAGACCCAGTACTTC. The rearrangement links TRBV7-2 to TRBJ2-5; no reliable D call. V lost 1 base to trimming and J lost 4 bases, with 1 base between them. The CDR3 totals 11 residues. Germline loops: CDR1 SGHTA, CDR2 FQGNSA.

This clonotype was seen more than once but under ten times. The V call is TRBV7-8, the J call TRBJ2-7, with D possibly being TRBD1 or TRBD2 (5 bases each). The ends were cut back, 2 bases at V and 5 bases at J, with 16 bases in the middle. The CDR3 runs 15 residues. CDR1 and CDR2 (germline): SGHVS, FQNEAQ. The CDR3 DNA follows: TGTGCCAGCAGCTTATTGCGTGCGGTGGGGGACGAGCAGTACTTC. Protein sequence: CASSLLRAVGDEQYF.

The chain carries TRBV2 and TRBJ2-1, with 12 positions matching TRBD1. The germline CDR1 and CDR2 sequences are SNHLY and FYNNEI. V lost 4 bases, J lost 10 bases, and 17 bases stayed unmatched. The length of the CDR3 is 18 residues. This CDR3 is CASSASLIPGQGAREQFF. CDR3 coding DNA: TGTGCCAGCAGTGCATCCCTGATACCGGGACAGGGGGCGCGGGAGCAGTTCTTC.

Comments on this clonotype: The CDR3 does not close with the conserved phenylalanine or tryptophan, likely indicating a read error. The rearrangement joins TRBV14 to TRBJ1-6, with TRBD1 matching 8 bases. The CDR3 runs 20 residues. Trimming took 0 bases from V and 5 from J; bases not matched to a gene: 15. Germline CDR1 and CDR2: SGHDN and FVKESK. CDR3 region: CASSQDPWARYRGDNSPLHS. The DNA for the CDR3 is TGTGCCAGCAGCCAAGATCCCTGGGCCCGTTACAGGGGGGATAATTCACCCCTCCACTCT.

This clonotype was counted at least ten times. This chain links TRBV7-9 with TRBJ2-7, with 10 bases that match TRBD1. Looked up from germline, CDR1 is SEHNR and CDR2 is FQNEAQ (reference sequence). The V and J ends lost 5 bases and 5 bases, in that order; junction bases with no gene match: 9. The CDR3 consists of 15 residues. Here the CDR3 DNA reads TGTGCCAGCAGCGGAACCCTCGGGACAGGGGACGAGCAGTACTTC. Translating it yields CASSGTLGTGDEQYF.

Many counts were recorded for this clonotype. The genes are TRBV13 and TRBJ1-2; TRBD1 is a possible D gene (6 bases). V lost 6 bases to trimming and J lost 5 bases, with 13 bases between them. Germline CDR1 and CDR2: PRHDT and FYEKMQ (reference sequence). This CDR3 contains 13 residues. DNA for the CDR3: TGTGCCAGCAGGCCGGGGGGCGCTTATGGCTACACCTTC. Its translation is CASRPGGAYGYTF. The full variable domain, with the rest looked up from reference TRBV13 and TRBJ1-2, is AAGVIQSPRHLIKEKRETATLKCYPIPRHDTVYWYQQGPGQDPQFLISFYEKMQSDKGSIPDRFSAQQFSDYHSELNMSSLELGDSALYFCASRPGGAYGYTFGSGTRLTVV.

Comments on this clonotype: In this CDR3 the conserved last residue, phenylalanine or tryptophan, is missing, so a read error is likely. This chain joins TRBV19 and TRBJ1-1; D perhaps matches TRBD1 (5 bases). V lost 7 bases and J lost 9, with 12 bases in between. Per the germline V gene, CDR1 is LNHDA and CDR2 is SQIVND (reference sequence). The CDR3 covers 11 residues. CDR3 DNA: TGTGCCAGTACCCAGGGCAGGAAAGCTTTCCTT. Translation: CASTQGRKAFL.

About this clonotype: This may be a read error, as it is one base from a much larger clone. Because it lacks the conserved phenylalanine or tryptophan at the end, this CDR3 is likely a read error. The chain links TRBV11-3 to TRBJ1-1; D uncertain. CDR1 is SGHNT and CDR2 is YENEEA in the germline V gene. Trimming removed 0 bases at V and 9 bases at J, with 14 bases between. The CDR3 totals 14 residues. CDR3 in amino acids: CASSLDRVGGQAFL. The CDR3 bases are TGTGCCAGCAGCTTAGACCGGGTCGGAGGGCAAGCTTTCCTT.

Concerning this clonotype: One end of the junction fails to match germline, which may point to a read error. V usage is TRBV10-3 and J usage is TRBJ2-1; the D is unclear. Germline V lookup: CDR1 ENHRY, CDR2 SYGVKD. This CDR3 has 15 residues. CDR3 sequence (DNA): TGTGCCATCAGTACTGGGCGGAGCTCCTACAGTGAGCAGTTCTTC. This codes for CAISTGRSSYSEQFF.

J is TRBJ1-1 and V is TRBV29-1; D is unclear. Germline values: CDR1 SQVTM, CDR2 ANQGSEA. V was pared by 1 base and J by 13 bases, with 22 bases between. The CDR3 contains 14 residues. CDR3 in DNA: TGCAGCGTTGAAGGGGCCGATGAGATGGTGGGTGGTTTCTTT. Amino acids: CSVEGADEMVGGFF.